This entry concerns a single TCR beta chain. No antigen is known for it. TCR beta VDJ and CDR3 profiles were obtained from a genomic DNA template. TCRdb fed the reads into MiXCR, producing one record per CDR3 protein. Of tens of thousands of distinct CDR3 sequences detected, around 70% appear once; the ten largest clones hold about 82%. This sample is drawn from a study of CD8+CD57+ T cells in acquired aplastic anemia. Points from the study as a whole: The CD8+ Simpson's diversity of patients and controls was not significantly different.

All sequencing subjects had displayed CD8+CD57+ cell expansion on flow cytometry. The cohort consisted entirely of patients having severe acquired aplastic anemia. Blood came from patients not yet given any therapy. Germline V gene lookup returns CDR1 LNHNV and CDR2 YYDKDF (reference sequence). The CDR3 covers 14 residues. V was cut by 3 bases and J by 2 bases, with 9 bases left in between. Sequencing used sorted CD4+, CD8+, or CD8+CD57+ T cells (not recorded which) from PBMCs. This receptor was obtained from a human donor with aplastic anemia. This rearrangement joins TRBV15 to TRBJ2-3; D might be TRBD1 (5 bases). The CDR3 loop is CATSRGLVTDTQYF. The CDR3 region has the DNA TGTGCCACCAGCAGGGGGCTTGTCACAGATACGCAGTATTTT.